This TCR beta chain was captured in a study of T cell responses to AZD1222 COVID-19 vaccine. A note on this clone: The identical CDR3 is also encoded by other nucleotide sequences in the sample.

Produced via immunoSEQ multiplex PCR; TCRdb's table is partial and in-frame only. This table holds approximately 300,000 clones, about 94% found once. The CDR3 contains 12 residues. CDR1 and CDR2 (germline): LNHDA, SQIVND (reference sequence). Trimming left V 5 bases short and J 7 bases short, with 9 bases between. The sequencing used peripheral blood, collected 28 days after the second AZD1222 dose. The TCR was taken from an adult who received the AZD1222 COVID-19 vaccine. V and J are TRBV19 and TRBJ1-5; TRBD1 is a possible D gene (5 bases). CDR3 bases: TGTGCCAGTAGTGGCGGGGGGCAGCCCCAGCATTTT. Its protein is CASSGGGQPQHF.